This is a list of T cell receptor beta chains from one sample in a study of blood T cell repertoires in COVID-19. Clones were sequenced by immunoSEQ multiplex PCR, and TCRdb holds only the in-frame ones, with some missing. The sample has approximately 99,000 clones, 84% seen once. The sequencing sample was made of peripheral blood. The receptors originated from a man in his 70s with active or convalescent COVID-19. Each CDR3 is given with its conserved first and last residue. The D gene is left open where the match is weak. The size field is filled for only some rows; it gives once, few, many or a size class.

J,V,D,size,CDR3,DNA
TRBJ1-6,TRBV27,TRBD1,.,CASSPGQGHSPLHF,TGTGCCAGCAGTCCCGGACAGGGACATTCACCCCTCCACTTT
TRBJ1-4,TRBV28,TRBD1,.,CASSLRQGGTNEKLFF,TGTGCCAGCAGTTTGCGACAGGGGGGGACTAATGAAAAACTGTTTTTT
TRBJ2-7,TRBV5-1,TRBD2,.,CASSFSSGYEQYF,TGCGCCAGCAGCTTTAGTAGCGGGTACGAGCAGTACTTC
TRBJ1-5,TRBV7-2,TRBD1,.,CASSVAHPGQGALGQPQHF,TGTGCCAGCAGCGTAGCCCATCCGGGACAGGGGGCGCTGGGGCAGCCCCAGCATTTT
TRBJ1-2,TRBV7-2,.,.,CASSSGRIYGYTF,TGTGCCAGCAGCTCCGGGAGAATTTATGGCTACACCTTC
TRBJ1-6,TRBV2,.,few,CASSVHRPSSYNSPLHF,TGTGCCAGCAGTGTTCACAGGCCGAGCTCCTATAATTCACCCCTCCACTTT
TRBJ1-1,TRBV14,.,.,CASSPYPGTSIGPEAFF,TGTGCCAGCAGCCCGTATCCCGGGACTTCGATAGGGCCTGAAGCTTTCTTT
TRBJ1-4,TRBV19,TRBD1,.,CASSPPDRGPTNEKLFF,TGTGCCAGTAGTCCTCCTGACAGGGGGCCTACTAATGAAAAACTGTTTTTT
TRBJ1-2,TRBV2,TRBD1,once,CASSRTGQINYGYTF,TGTGCCAGCAGTAGGACAGGGCAGATTAACTATGGCTACACCTTC
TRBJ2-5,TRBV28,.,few,CASSSGSQVLGTQYF,TGTGCCAGCAGTTCAGGGTCCCAAGTACTGGGGACCCAGTACTTC
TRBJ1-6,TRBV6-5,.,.,CASSYEVYSPLHF,TGTGCCAGCAGTTACGAGGTTTATTCACCCCTCCACTTT
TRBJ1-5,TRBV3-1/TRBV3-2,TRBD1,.,CASSQDGQGRVPQHF,TGTGCCAGCAGCCAAGATGGACAGGGACGAGTGCCCCAGCATTTT
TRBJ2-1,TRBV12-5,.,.,CASGLAGGRNEQFF,TGTGCTAGTGGTTTGGCAGGTGGCAGGAATGAGCAGTTCTTC
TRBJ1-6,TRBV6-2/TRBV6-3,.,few,CASSYLAGYKPLHF,TGTGCCAGCAGTTACCTGGCAGGGTACAAACCCCTCCACTTT
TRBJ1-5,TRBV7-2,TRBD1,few,CASSIRGQQPQHF,TGTGCCAGCAGCATTAGGGGGCAACAGCCCCAGCATTTT
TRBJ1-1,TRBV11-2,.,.,CASSRGLRTEAFF,TGTGCCAGCAGCCGTGGACTGCGCACTGAAGCTTTCTTT
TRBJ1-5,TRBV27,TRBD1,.,CASSPQGQGNQPQHF,TGTGCCAGCAGTCCCCAGGGACAGGGAAATCAGCCCCAGCATTTT
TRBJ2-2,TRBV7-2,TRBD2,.,CASSPRLAGPPNTGELFF,TGTGCCAGCAGCCCTAGACTAGCGGGGCCCCCGAACACCGGGGAGCTGTTTTTT
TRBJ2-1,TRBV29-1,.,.,CSVEGAGTYNEQFF,TGCAGCGTTGAGGGGGCTGGGACCTACAATGAGCAGTTCTTC
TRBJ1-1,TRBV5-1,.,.,CASSLGGGSNTEAFF,TGCGCCAGCAGCTTGGGGGGCGGATCGAACACTGAAGCTTTCTTT
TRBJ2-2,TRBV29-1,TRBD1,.,CSVGQGAGELFF,TGCAGCGTAGGACAGGGCGCCGGGGAGCTGTTTTTT
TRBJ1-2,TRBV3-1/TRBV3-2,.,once,CASSQDVGYGYTF,TGTGCCAGCAGCCAAGATGTCGGCTATGGCTACACCTTC
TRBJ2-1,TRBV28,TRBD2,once,CASSPSRGGRDEQFF,TGTGCCAGCAGTCCGTCCCGGGGGGGCAGGGATGAGCAGTTCTTC
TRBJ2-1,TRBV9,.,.,CASSVATGHNEQFF,TGTGCCAGCAGCGTAGCGACAGGCCACAATGAGCAGTTCTTC
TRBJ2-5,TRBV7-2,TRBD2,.,CASSSRGLAGGQETQYF,TGTGCCAGCAGCTCCCGTGGACTAGCGGGGGGGCAAGAGACCCAGTACTTC
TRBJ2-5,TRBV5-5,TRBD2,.,CASSLSLAGGQETQYF,TGTGCCAGCAGCTTATCACTAGCGGGGGGCCAAGAGACCCAGTACTTC
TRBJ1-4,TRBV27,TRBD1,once,CASRDRGLWTNEKLFF,TGTGCCAGCAGGGACAGGGGGCTTTGGACTAATGAAAAACTGTTTTTT
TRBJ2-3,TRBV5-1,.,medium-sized,CASSLNSRRTDTQYF,TGCGCCAGCAGCTTGAACAGCAGACGCACAGATACGCAGTATTTT
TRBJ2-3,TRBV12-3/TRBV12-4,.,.,CASSSGGTDTQYF,TGTGCCAGCAGTTCTGGGGGGACAGATACGCAGTATTTT
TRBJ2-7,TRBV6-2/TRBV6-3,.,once,CASSYARLPSPYEQYF,TGTGCCAGCAGTTACGCGAGGCTACCAAGCCCCTACGAGCAGTACTTC
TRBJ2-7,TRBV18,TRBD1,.,CASSRDSYEQYF,TGTGCCAGCTCACGGGACAGCTACGAGCAGTACTTC
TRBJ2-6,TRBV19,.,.,CAGRDTSGANVLTF,TGTGCCGGCCGTGACACCTCTGGGGCCAACGTCCTGACTTTC
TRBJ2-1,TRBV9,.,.,CASSVEEGAVNEQFF,TGTGCCAGCAGCGTAGAGGAGGGGGCCGTTAATGAGCAGTTCTTC
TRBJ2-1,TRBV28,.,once,CASSLSGFYNEQFF,TGTGCCAGCAGTTTAAGCGGGTTCTACAATGAGCAGTTCTTC
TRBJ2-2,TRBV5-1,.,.,CASSFGDGNTGELFF,TGCGCCAGCAGCTTCGGGGATGGAAACACCGGGGAGCTGTTTTTT
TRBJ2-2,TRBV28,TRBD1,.,CASRRQGGTGELFF,TGTGCCAGCAGAAGACAGGGGGGCACCGGGGAGCTGTTTTTT
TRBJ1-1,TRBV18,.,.,CASSRDNRDTEAFF,TGTGCCAGCTCACGGGACAATAGAGACACTGAAGCTTTCTTT
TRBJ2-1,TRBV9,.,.,CASSSLASSYNEQFF,TGTGCCAGCAGCTCCCTAGCCAGCTCCTACAATGAGCAGTTCTTC
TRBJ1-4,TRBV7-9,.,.,CASSLDGEAINEKLFF,TGTGCCAGCAGCTTAGACGGGGAGGCAATTAATGAAAAACTGTTTTTT